Listed below are T cell receptor beta chains from one sample, sequenced in a study of T cell responses to AZD1222 COVID-19 vaccine. The assay was immunoSEQ multiplex PCR, and TCRdb's table has in-frame clones only and misses some. The data show some 200,000 clones, approximately 90% seen once. The sequences come from peripheral blood, collected on day 0 of AZD1222 vaccination. Source of these receptors: an adult in good health. Both conserved end residues are part of each CDR3. The size field is filled for only some rows; it gives once, few, many or a size class.

v_gene: TRBV14
abundance: NA
j_gene: TRBJ1-2
CDR3aa: CASSQVGGSGRYGYTF

v_gene: TRBV27
abundance: NA
j_gene: TRBJ2-1
CDR3aa: CASREDGYNEQFF

v_gene: TRBV7-2
abundance: NA
j_gene: TRBJ1-2
CDR3aa: CASSLTKQGVGYTF

v_gene: TRBV13
abundance: NA
j_gene: TRBJ2-3
CDR3aa: CASSLGPPLDYTDTQYF

v_gene: TRBV4-2
abundance: NA
j_gene: TRBJ1-2
CDR3aa: CASSQEAGDGYTF

v_gene: TRBV12-3/TRBV12-4
abundance: NA
j_gene: TRBJ2-7
CDR3aa: CASSLQLSYEQYF

v_gene: TRBV6-1
abundance: once
j_gene: TRBJ2-1
CDR3aa: CASSEAGTGAANEQFF

v_gene: TRBV6-2/TRBV6-3
abundance: NA
j_gene: TRBJ1-1
CDR3aa: CASSYARGGMNTEAFF

v_gene: TRBV4-2
abundance: NA
j_gene: TRBJ2-7
CDR3aa: CASSQSGQGGGYEQYF

v_gene: TRBV5-6
abundance: NA
j_gene: TRBJ1-1
CDR3aa: CASSSPGQGNTEAFF

v_gene: TRBV27
abundance: NA
j_gene: TRBJ2-7
CDR3aa: CASSTTSGAHEQYF

v_gene: TRBV7-3
abundance: once
j_gene: TRBJ2-7
CDR3aa: CASSQGPAYEQYF

v_gene: TRBV18
abundance: NA
j_gene: TRBJ2-7
CDR3aa: CASSPQGGRIYEQYF

v_gene: TRBV9
abundance: NA
j_gene: TRBJ2-2
CDR3aa: CASSVAGGGLAGGPSTGELFF

v_gene: TRBV29-1
abundance: once
j_gene: TRBJ1-1
CDR3aa: CSVGGRTGANTEAFF

v_gene: TRBV2
abundance: once
j_gene: TRBJ1-1
CDR3aa: CASSERFMNTEAFF

v_gene: TRBV11-2
abundance: NA
j_gene: TRBJ1-6
CDR3aa: CASSFFEDPATVLHF

v_gene: TRBV4-1
abundance: NA
j_gene: TRBJ2-3
CDR3aa: CASSHFRLDTQYF

v_gene: TRBV19
abundance: once
j_gene: TRBJ1-6
CDR3aa: CASSIAAGVDSPLHF

v_gene: TRBV18
abundance: NA
j_gene: TRBJ1-6
CDR3aa: CASSPTDRSSYNSPLHF

v_gene: TRBV7-9
abundance: NA
j_gene: TRBJ1-5
CDR3aa: CASSLGGTLNQPQHF

v_gene: TRBV25-1
abundance: NA
j_gene: TRBJ1-2
CDR3aa: CASTPGTGARGYTF

v_gene: TRBV5-6
abundance: NA
j_gene: TRBJ1-1
CDR3aa: CASSLVQGRHTEAFF

v_gene: TRBV19
abundance: NA
j_gene: TRBJ1-1
CDR3aa: CASSAGGTGVLNTEAFF